This T cell receptor (beta chain) was sequenced during a study of cytomegalovirus exposure and HLA in healthy donors. For the study at large: Drawn from HLA-typed donors, about 82 million unique TCRs were held in an early data release.

The PCR had 60 Vbeta and 13 Jbeta primers. Clones were sequenced by immunoSEQ multiplex PCR, and TCRdb holds only the in-frame ones, with some missing. In the table there are about 160,000 clones, less than 85% of which are singletons. CDR1 is MDHEN, CDR2 SYDVKM, per germline. The CDR3 spans 15 residues. V gave up 1 base and J gave up 4 bases, with 10 bases separating them. The chain recombines TRBV28 with TRBJ2-2; maybe TRBD2 (6 bases). Sequencing was carried out using PBMCs. This clonotype was sampled from a man aged 40-50 years in good health and CMV-seronegative. Here the CDR3 reads CASSLYGDSTGELFF. CDR3 nucleotide sequence: TGTGCCAGCAGTTTATACGGGGACTCCACCGGGGAGCTGTTTTTT.